The next 13 T cell receptor beta chains were all read from a single sample in a study of CD8 T cells in ankylosing spondylitis. One entry per CDR3 protein, called by TCRdb with MiXCR from the 5' RACE reads. This sample has 250,000 or so distinct CDR3 sequences, with 15% to 20% found just once. The sequenced material came from blood, either unsorted or a sorted T cell fraction (not recorded which). These receptor sequences come from a male donor with ankylosing spondylitis or in good health (not recorded which).

The chain links TRBV4-1 to TRBJ2-1; the D is unclear. There are 13 residues in the CDR3. From germline, CDR1 is MGHRA and CDR2 YSYEKL. V lost 5 bases and J 9 bases, leaving 14 bases between the germline ends. The DNA for the CDR3 is TGCGCCAGCAGCGAACCGCTGAGCGCTGAGCAGTTCTTC. Its protein product is CASSEPLSAEQFF.

This clonotype was counted between two and nine times. The chain combines TRBV9 with TRBJ2-1, with TRBD2 as a possible D gene (5 bases). The germline V gene encodes CDR1 SGDLS and CDR2 YYNGEE. Trimming removed 0 bases from V and 0 bases from J, with 7 bases in between. This CDR3 has 15 amino acids. The CDR3 is CASSVVAPSYNEQFF. The CDR3 DNA reads TGTGCCAGCAGCGTAGTAGCGCCCTCCTACAATGAGCAGTTCTTC.

The sample holds a few counts of this clonotype. V and J are TRBV29-1 and TRBJ2-7; 7 bases agree with TRBD1. CDR3 length equals 13 residues. The ends lost 6 bases at V and 7 bases at J; junction bases unmatched: 12. Germline V gene lookup returns CDR1 SQVTM and CDR2 ANQGSEA. CDR3 coding DNA: TGCAGCGTCGAAAGGGACAGTTCTCAGGAGCAGTACTTC. Encoded protein: CSVERDSSQEQYF.

This clonotype was counted a few times. The rearrangement joins TRBV4-1 to TRBJ2-7; no clear D gene. The CDR3 length is 12 residues. The germline V and J ends were trimmed by 0 bases and 4 bases, with 4 bases remaining between them. Germline CDR1 MGHRA, CDR2 YSYEKL. CDR3 amino acids: CASSQDQYEQYF. The CDR3 DNA is TGCGCCAGCAGCCAAGATCAGTACGAGCAGTACTTC.

The chain has TRBV6-2 or TRBV6-3 and TRBJ2-2; no reliable D call. Deletions cut 3 bases from V and 6 bases from J, with 8 bases between. This CDR3 has 13 residues. Germline-derived CDR1 and CDR2 are MNHEY and SVGEGT. The CDR3 here is CASSYVVPGELFF. The CDR3 nucleotides are TGTGCCAGCAGTTATGTTGTACCCGGGGAGCTGTTTTTT.

A few counts support this clonotype. J is TRBJ2-7 and V is TRBV6-1; D might be TRBD1 (6 bases). The CDR3 sequence is 13 residues long. Germline CDR1 is MNHNS and CDR2 is SASEGT. The germline V and J ends were trimmed by 6 bases and 1 base, with 10 bases remaining between them. The CDR3 here is CASRPGQSYEQYF. The CDR3 DNA reads TGTGCCAGCAGACCTGGACAGTCCTACGAGCAGTACTTC.

The chain employs TRBV13 and TRBJ2-1; D not resolved. The V and J ends lost 0 bases and 9 bases respectively, with 6 bases between them. CDR3 size: 12 residues. Germline CDR1 is PRHDT and CDR2 is FYEKMQ (reference sequence). The CDR3 loop reads CASSLGYLEQFF. CDR3 nucleotides: TGTGCCAGCAGCTTAGGGTATCTTGAGCAGTTCTTC.

The chain has TRBV10-3 and TRBJ2-3; the match to TRBD1 covers 9 bases. There are 16 residues in the CDR3. Germline V gene sequence: CDR1 ENHRY, CDR2 SYGVKD. J was trimmed by 2 bases and V by 0 bases; bases with no gene match: 3. The CDR3 nucleotides read TGTGCCATCAGTGAGTCGACAGGGGGGGACACAGATACGCAGTATTTT. This sequence encodes CAISESTGGDTDTQYF.

This clonotype was seen a few times. This sequence joins TRBV7-2 and TRBJ1-1; TRBD1 might be the D (6 bases). The ends were cut back, 6 bases at V and 0 bases at J, with 11 bases in the middle. There are 14 residues in the CDR3. From germline, CDR1 is SGHTA and CDR2 FQGNSA. CDR3 nucleotide sequence: TGTGCCAGCAGGTTTGGACAGTTGAACACTGAAGCTTTCTTT. Translation: CASRFGQLNTEAFF.

This clonotype has just a few counts. The V and J genes are TRBV6-1 and TRBJ2-1; 8 positions match TRBD1. V shed 3 bases, J shed 7 bases, and the junction held 8 bases outside the gene matches. Germline V gene lookup returns CDR1 MNHNS and CDR2 SASEGT. The CDR3 has 15 amino acids. Here the CDR3 DNA reads TGTGCCAGCAGTGAGCAGACAGGGGCTCGGAATGAGCAGTTCTTC. This encodes CASSEQTGARNEQFF.

This clonotype was found a few times. This chain links TRBV4-1 with TRBJ1-5; tentative D call: TRBD1 (5 bases). In germline, CDR1 is MGHRA, CDR2 YSYEKL. V lost 1 base to trimming and J lost 1 base, with 14 bases between them. The CDR3 sequence is 17 residues long. The chain's CDR3 is CASSQGGRVQSNQPQHF. The CDR3 DNA follows: TGCGCCAGCAGCCAAGGGGGCAGGGTTCAGAGCAATCAGCCCCAGCATTTT.

This clonotype was recorded at least ten times. This sequence joins TRBV5-1 and TRBJ2-7, with 8 positions matching TRBD1. The CDR3 loop spans 14 amino acids. V trimming: 2 bases; J trimming: 2 bases; junction bases outside the gene matches: 3. Germline V lookup: CDR1 SGHRS, CDR2 YFSETQ. The CDR3 nucleotides are TGCGCCAGCAGCTTACACAGGGGGACCTACGAGCAGTACTTC. Protein product: CASSLHRGTYEQYF.

This clonotype has just a few counts. The V call is TRBV5-1, the J call TRBJ2-3, with D perhaps TRBD1 (5 bases). Looked up from germline, CDR1 is SGHRS and CDR2 is YFSETQ. The CDR3 loop spans 15 amino acids. Trimming stripped 2 bases from V and 2 bases from J, with 12 bases between. The CDR3 is CASSFLDSHTDTQYF. The DNA of the CDR3 is TGCGCCAGCAGCTTCCTCGACAGTCACACAGATACGCAGTATTTT.